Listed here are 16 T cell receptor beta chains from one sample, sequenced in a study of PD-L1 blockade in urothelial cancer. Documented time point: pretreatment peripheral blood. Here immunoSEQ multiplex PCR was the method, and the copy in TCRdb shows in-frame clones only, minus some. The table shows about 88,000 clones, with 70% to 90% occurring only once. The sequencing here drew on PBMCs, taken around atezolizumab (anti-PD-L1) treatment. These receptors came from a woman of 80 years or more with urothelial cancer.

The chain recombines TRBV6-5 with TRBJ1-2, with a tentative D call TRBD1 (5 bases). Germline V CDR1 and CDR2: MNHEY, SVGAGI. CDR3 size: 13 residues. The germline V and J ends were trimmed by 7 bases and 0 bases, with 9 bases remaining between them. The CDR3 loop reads CASTPGANYGYTF. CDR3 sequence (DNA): TGTGCCAGCACCCCGGGGGCTAACTATGGCTACACCTTC.

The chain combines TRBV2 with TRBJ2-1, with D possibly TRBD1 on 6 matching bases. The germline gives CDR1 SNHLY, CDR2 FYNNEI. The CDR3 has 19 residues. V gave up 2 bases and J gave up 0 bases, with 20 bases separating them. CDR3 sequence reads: CASSEIPGALFDSYNEQFF. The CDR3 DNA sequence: TGTGCCAGCAGTGAAATCCCAGGGGCCCTTTTTGACTCCTACAATGAGCAGTTCTTC.

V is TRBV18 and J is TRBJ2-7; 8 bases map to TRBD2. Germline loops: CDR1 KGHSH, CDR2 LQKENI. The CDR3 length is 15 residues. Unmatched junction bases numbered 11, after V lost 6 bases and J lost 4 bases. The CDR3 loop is CASSLESGGPYEQYF. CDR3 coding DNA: TGTGCCAGCTCCCTAGAATCGGGAGGGCCGTACGAGCAGTACTTC.

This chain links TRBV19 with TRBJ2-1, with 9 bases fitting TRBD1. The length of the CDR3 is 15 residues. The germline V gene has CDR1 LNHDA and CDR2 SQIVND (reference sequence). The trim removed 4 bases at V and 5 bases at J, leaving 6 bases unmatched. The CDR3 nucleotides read TGTGCCAGTAGTAAGGACAGGGGTATAGACAATGAGCAGTTCTTC. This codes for CASSKDRGIDNEQFF.

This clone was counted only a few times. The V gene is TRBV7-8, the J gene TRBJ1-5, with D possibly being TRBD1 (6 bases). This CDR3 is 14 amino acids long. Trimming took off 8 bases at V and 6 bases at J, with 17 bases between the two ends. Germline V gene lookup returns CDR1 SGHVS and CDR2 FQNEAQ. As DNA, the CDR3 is TGTGCCAGCTCCCTAGGGGGGGCGGTTCAGCCCCAGCATTTT. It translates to CASSLGGAVQPQHF.

This CDR3 reads CASSPVQRAHTDTQYF. The CDR3 nucleotides read TGTGCCAGCTCACCCGTACAGAGGGCCCACACAGATACGCAGTATTTT. The rearrangement links TRBV18 to TRBJ2-3, with D perhaps TRBD2 (5 bases). Germline V gives CDR1 KGHSH, CDR2 LQKENI. The CDR3 runs 16 residues. The V gene lost 3 bases and the J gene lost 2 bases, with 15 bases spanning the gap. The variable domain in full, completed from reference TRBV18 and TRBJ2-3, reads NAGVMQNPRHLVRRRGQEARLRCSPMKGHSHVYWYRQLPEEGLKFMVYLQKENIIDESGMPKERFSAEFPKEGPSILRIQQVVRGDSAAYFCASSPVQRAHTDTQYFGPGTRLTVL.

Here the CDR3 DNA reads TGCGCCAGCAGCTTGGCCGGAGGGGCGCGTTACGAGCAGTACTTC. Translation gives CASSLAGGARYEQYF. V and J are TRBV5-1 and TRBJ2-7; weak D call: TRBD2 (6 bases). The V end was cut by 0 bases, the J end by 4 bases, with 14 bases between. The CDR3 runs to 15 residues. Germline-derived CDR1 and CDR2 are SGHRS and YFSETQ. The complete variable domain, with remaining parts taken from reference TRBV5-1 and TRBJ2-7, reads KAGVTQTPRYLIKTRGQQVTLSCSPISGHRSVSWYQQTPGQGLQFLFEYFSETQRNKGNFPGRFSGRQFSNSRSEMNVSTLELGDSALYLCASSLAGGARYEQYFGPGTRLTVT.

The CDR3, as DNA: TGTGCCTGGAGTGGACGAGGAGGACAGCCCCAGCATTTT. This codes for CAWSGRGGQPQHF. This chain uses TRBV30 with TRBJ1-5; D is undetermined. V was cut by 1 base and J by 7 bases, with 11 bases left in between. The CDR3 is 13 amino acids. Looked up from germline, CDR1 is GTSNPN and CDR2 is SVGIG (reference sequence). Using reference TRBV30 and TRBJ1-5 for the parts outside the CDR3, the full variable domain is SQTIHQWPATLVQPVGSPLSLECTVEGTSNPNLYWYRQAAGRGLQLLFYSVGIGQISSEVPQNLSASRPQDRQFILSSKKLLLSDSGFYLCAWSGRGGQPQHFGDGTRLSIL.

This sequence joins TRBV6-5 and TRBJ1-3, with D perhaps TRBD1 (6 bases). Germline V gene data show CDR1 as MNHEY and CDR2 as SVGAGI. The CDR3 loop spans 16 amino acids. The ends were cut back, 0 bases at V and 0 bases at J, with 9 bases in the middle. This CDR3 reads CASSYSTGSSGNTIYF. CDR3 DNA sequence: TGTGCCAGCAGTTACTCCACAGGGAGCTCTGGAAACACCATATATTTT.

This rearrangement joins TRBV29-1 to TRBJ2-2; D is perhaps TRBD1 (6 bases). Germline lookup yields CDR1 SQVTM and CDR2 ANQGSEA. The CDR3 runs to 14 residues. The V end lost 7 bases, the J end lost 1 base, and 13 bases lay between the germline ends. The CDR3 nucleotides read TGCAGCGCGAAACGGACAGAGAACACCGGGGAGCTGTTTTTT. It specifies CSAKRTENTGELFF.

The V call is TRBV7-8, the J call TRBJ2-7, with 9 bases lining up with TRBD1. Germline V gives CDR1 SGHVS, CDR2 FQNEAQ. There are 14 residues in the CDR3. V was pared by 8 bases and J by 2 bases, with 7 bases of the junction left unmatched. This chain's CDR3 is CASGKTGGPYEQYF. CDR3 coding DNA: TGTGCCAGCGGGAAAACAGGGGGCCCCTACGAGCAGTACTTC.

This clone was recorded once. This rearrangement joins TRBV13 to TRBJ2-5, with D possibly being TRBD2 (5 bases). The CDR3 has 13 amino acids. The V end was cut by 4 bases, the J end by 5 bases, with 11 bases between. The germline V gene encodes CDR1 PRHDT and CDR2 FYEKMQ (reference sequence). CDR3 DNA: TGTGCCAGCAGCTACGGGGTGGTGGAGACCCAGTACTTC. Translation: CASSYGVVETQYF. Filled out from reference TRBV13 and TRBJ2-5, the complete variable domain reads AAGVIQSPRHLIKEKRETATLKCYPIPRHDTVYWYQQGPGQDPQFLISFYEKMQSDKGSIPDRFSAQQFSDYHSELNMSSLELGDSALYFCASSYGVVETQYFGPGTRLLVL.

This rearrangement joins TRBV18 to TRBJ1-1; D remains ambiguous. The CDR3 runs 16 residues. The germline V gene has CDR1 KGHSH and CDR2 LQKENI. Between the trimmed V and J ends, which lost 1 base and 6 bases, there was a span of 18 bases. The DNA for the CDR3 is TGTGCCAGCTCACCACTCCCGGCAATAGACACACCTGAAGCTTTCTTT. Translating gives CASSPLPAIDTPEAFF.

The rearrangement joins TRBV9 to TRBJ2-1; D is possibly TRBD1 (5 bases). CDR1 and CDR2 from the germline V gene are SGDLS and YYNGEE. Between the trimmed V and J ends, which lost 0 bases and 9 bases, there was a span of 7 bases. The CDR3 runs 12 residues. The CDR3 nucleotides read TGTGCCAGCAGCGTAGGGGGCGGTGAGCAGTTCTTC. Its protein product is CASSVGGGEQFF. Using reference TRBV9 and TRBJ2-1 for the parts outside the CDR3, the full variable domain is DSGVTQTPKHLITATGQRVTLRCSPRSGDLSVYWYQQSLDQGLQFLIQYYNGEERAKGNILERFSAQQFPDLHSELNLSSLELGDSALYFCASSVGGGEQFFGPGTRLTVL.

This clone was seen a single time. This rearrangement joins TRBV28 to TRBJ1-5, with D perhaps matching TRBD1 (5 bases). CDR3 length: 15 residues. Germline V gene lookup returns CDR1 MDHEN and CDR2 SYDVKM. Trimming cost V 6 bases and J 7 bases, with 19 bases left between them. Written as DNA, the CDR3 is TGTGCCAGCAGCTTAGGGGTCGGGGTGAGCCAGCCCCAGCATTTT. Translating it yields CASSLGVGVSQPQHF.

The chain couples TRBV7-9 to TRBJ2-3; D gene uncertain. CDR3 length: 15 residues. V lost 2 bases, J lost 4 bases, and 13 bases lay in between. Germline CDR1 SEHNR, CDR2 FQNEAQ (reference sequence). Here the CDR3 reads CASSLRANIADTQYF. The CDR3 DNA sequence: TGTGCCAGCAGCTTACGAGCGAATATCGCAGATACGCAGTATTTT.